The T cell receptor beta chain described here comes from a study of blood T cell repertoires in COVID-19. Whole-study context: Collection of acute and convalescent COVID-19 samples took place in the United States, Italy and Spain. T cells, B-cell-depleted T cells, or PBMCs supplied cDNA or gDNA.

Original processing methods: Counts of nucleated cells, estimated from reference gene primer amplification, were obtained. TCRdb's table, derived via immunoSEQ multiplex PCR, lists solely in-frame clones and lacks some. From that table come the V and J calls and clone size; the DNA was used to work out D and trimming. The sample shows roughly 180,000 clones, 76% of them seen only once. Trimming removed 4 bases from V and 4 bases from J, with 11 bases in between. The CDR3 has 14 residues. CDR1 and CDR2 from the germline V gene are SNHLY and FYNNEI. Sequenced material: peripheral blood. The V call is TRBV2, the J call TRBJ1-5; D is perhaps TRBD1 (5 bases). The sequence came from a woman aged 50 to 60 with active or convalescent COVID-19. CDR3 DNA sequence: TGTGCCAGCAGTGGGTTGGGGGGGAATCAGCCCCAGCATTTT. Protein product: CASSGLGGNQPQHF.